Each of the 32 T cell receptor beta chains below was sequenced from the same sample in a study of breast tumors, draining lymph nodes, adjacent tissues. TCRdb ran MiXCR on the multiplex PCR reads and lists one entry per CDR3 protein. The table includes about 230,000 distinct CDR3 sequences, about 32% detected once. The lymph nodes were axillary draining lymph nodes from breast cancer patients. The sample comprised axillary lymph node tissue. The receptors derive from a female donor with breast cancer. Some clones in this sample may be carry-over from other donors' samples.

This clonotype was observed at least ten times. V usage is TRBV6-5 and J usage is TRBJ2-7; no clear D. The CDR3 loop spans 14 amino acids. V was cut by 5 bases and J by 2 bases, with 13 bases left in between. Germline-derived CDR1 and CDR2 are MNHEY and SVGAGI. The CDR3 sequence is CASSPGRAPYEQYF. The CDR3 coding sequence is TGTGCCAGCAGTCCCGGACGGGCGCCCTACGAGCAGTACTTC.

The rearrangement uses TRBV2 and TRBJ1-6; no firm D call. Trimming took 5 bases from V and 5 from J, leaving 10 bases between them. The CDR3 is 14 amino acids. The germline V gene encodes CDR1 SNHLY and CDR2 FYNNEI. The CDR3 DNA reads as TGTGCCAGCAGTATGAACACTGATAATTCACCCCTCCACTTT. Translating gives CASSMNTDNSPLHF.

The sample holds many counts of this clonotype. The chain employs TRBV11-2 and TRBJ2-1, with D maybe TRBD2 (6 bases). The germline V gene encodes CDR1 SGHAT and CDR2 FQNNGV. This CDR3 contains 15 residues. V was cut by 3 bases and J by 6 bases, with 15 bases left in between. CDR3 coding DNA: TGTGCCAGCAGCTTCATACTAGCCTCAAGCAATGAGCAGTTCTTC. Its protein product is CASSFILASSNEQFF.

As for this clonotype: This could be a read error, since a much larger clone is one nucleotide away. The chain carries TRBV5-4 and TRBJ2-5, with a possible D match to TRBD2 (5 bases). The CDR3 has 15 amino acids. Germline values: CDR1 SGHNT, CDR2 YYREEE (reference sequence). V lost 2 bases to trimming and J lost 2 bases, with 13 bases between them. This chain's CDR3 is CASSFVIASQETQYF. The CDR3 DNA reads TGTGCCAGCAGCTTCGTCATAGCGAGTCAAGAGACCCAGTACTTC.

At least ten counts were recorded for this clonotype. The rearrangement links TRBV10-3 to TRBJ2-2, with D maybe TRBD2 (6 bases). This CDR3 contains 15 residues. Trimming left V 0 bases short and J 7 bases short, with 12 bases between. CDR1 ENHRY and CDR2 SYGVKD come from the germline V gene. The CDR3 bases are TGTGCCATCAGTGAGTCCCCGGGGGAGGTCGGGGAGCTGTTTTTT. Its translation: CAISESPGEVGELFF.

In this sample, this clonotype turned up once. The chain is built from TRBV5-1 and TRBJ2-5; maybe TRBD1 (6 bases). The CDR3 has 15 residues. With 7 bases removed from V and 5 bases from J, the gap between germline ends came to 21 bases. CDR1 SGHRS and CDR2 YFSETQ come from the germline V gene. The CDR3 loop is CASGATGDRGETQYF. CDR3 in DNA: TGCGCCAGCGGCGCGACAGGCGATCGGGGCGAGACCCAGTACTTC.

The CDR3 spells CASSVRRGGDEQFSGNTIYF. CDR3 coding DNA: TGTGCCAGCAGTGTCCGGAGAGGAGGGGATGAGCAGTTCTCCGGAAACACCATATATTTT. This chain joins TRBV6-1 and TRBJ1-3, with D tentatively TRBD1 (5 bases). Germline CDR1 MNHNS, CDR2 SASEGT. Trimming took 4 bases from V and 4 from J, leaving 29 bases between them. The CDR3 length is 20 residues.

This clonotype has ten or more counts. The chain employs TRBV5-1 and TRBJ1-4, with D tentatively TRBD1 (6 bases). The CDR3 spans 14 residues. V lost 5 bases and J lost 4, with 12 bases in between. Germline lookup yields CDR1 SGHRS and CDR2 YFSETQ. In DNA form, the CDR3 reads TGCGCCAGCAGTTCGGACAGTTTTAATGAAAAACTGTTTTTT. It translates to CASSSDSFNEKLFF.

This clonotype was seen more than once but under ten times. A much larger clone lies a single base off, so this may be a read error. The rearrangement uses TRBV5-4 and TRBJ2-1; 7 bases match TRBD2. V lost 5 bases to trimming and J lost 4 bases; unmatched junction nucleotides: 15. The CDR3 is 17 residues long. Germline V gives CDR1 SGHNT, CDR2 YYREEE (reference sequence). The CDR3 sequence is CASRAGTTGRRYNEQFF. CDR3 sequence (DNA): TGTGCCAGCAGAGCCGGGACTACCGGCCGGAGGTACAATGAGCAGTTCTTC. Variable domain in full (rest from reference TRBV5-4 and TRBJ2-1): ETGVTQSPTHLIKTRGQQVTLRCSSQSGHNTVSWYQQALGQGPQFIFQYYREEENGRGNFPPRFSGLQFPNYSSELNVNALELDDSALYLCASRAGTTGRRYNEQFFGPGTRLTVL.

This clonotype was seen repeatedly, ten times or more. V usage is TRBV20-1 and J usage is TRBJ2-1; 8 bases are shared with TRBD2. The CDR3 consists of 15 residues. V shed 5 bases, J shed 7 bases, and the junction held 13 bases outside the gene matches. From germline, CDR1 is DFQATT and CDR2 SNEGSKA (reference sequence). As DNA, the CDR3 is TGCAGTGCTTATGGGACTAGTCGGGGTCTGAATGAGCAGTTCTTC. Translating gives CSAYGTSRGLNEQFF.

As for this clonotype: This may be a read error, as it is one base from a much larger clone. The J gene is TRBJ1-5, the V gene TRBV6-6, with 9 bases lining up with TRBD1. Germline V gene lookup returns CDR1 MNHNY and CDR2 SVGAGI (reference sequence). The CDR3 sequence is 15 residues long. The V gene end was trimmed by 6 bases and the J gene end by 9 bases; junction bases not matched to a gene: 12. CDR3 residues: CASRPTGGAFRPQHF. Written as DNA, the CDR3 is TGTGCCAGCAGGCCTACAGGGGGCGCGTTTCGGCCCCAGCATTTT.

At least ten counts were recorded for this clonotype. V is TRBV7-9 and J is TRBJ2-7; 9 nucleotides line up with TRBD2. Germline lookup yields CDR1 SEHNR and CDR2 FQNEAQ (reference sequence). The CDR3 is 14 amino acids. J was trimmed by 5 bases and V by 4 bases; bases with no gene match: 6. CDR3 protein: CASSYSGRDNEQYF. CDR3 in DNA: TGTGCCAGCAGCTATAGCGGGAGAGACAACGAGCAGTACTTC. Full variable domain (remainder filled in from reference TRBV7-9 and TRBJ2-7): DTGVSQNPRHKITKRGQNVTFRCDPISEHNRLYWYRQTLGQGPEFLTYFQNEAQLEKSRLLSDRFSAERPKGSFSTLEIQRTEQGDSAMYLCASSYSGRDNEQYFGPGTRLTVT.

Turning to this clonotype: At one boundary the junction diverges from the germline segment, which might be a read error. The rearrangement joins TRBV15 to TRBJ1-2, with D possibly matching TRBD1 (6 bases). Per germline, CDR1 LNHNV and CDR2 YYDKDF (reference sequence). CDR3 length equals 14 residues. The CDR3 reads CATGRSQGWGGCTF. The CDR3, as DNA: TGTGCCACCGGCAGATCACAGGGTTGGGGTGGCTGCACCTTC.

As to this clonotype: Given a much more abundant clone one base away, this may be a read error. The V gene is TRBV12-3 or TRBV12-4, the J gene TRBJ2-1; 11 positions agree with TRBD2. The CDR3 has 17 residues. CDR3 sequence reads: CASGLTSGRGSYNEQFF. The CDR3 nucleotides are TGTGCCAGCGGTTTAACTAGCGGGAGAGGCTCCTACAATGAGCAGTTCTTC.

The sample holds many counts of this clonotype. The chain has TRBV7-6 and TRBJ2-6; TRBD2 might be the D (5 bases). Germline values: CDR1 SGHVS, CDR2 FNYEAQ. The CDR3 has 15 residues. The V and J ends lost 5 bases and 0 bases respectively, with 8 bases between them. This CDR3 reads CASSLRDSGANVLTF. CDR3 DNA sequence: TGTGCCAGCAGCCTGAGGGACTCTGGGGCCAACGTCCTGACTTTC.

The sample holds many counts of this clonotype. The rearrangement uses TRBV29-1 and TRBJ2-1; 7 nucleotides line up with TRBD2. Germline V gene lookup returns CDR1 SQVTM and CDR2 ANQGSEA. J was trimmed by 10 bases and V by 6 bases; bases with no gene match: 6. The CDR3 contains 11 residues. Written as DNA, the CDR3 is TGCAGCGTGCGGGACTACGGGGAGCAGTTCTTC. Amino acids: CSVRDYGEQFF.

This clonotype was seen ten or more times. CDR3 coding DNA: TGCAGTGCTAGAGATAGGCGCAGGAGCTCCTATAATTCACCCCTCCACTTT. Protein: CSARDRRRSSYNSPLHF. The rearrangement joins TRBV20-1 to TRBJ1-6; D unclear. The CDR3 totals 17 residues. Per the germline V gene, CDR1 is DFQATT and CDR2 is SNEGSKA (reference sequence). The ends were cut back, 0 bases at V and 0 bases at J, with 12 bases in the middle.

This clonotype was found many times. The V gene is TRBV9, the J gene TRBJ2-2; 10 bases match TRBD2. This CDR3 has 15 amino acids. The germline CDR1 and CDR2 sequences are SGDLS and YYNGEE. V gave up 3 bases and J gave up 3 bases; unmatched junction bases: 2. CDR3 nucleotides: TGTGCCAGCAGCGGGACTAGCGGATACACCGGGGAGCTGTTTTTT. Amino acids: CASSGTSGYTGELFF.

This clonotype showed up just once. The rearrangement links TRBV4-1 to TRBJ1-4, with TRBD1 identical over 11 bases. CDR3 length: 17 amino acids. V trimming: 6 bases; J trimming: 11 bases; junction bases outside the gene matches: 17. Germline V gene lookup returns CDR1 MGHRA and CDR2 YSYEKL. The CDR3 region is CASSQQDLRDRGLKLFF. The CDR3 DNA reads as TGCGCCAGCAGTCAACAAGATCTGCGGGACAGGGGGTTGAAACTGTTTTTT.

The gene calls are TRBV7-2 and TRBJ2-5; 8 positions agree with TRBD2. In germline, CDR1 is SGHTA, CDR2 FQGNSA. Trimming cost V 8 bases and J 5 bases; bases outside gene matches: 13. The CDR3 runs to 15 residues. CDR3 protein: CASFAARGAGETQYF. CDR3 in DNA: TGTGCCAGCTTCGCTGCGCGGGGGGCGGGGGAGACCCAGTACTTC.

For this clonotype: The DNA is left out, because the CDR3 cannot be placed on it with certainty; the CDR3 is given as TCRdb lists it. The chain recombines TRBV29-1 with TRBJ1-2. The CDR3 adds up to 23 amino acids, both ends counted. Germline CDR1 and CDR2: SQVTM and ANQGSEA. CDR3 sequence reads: CSAGDSAMYFCASSPGGDYGYTF.

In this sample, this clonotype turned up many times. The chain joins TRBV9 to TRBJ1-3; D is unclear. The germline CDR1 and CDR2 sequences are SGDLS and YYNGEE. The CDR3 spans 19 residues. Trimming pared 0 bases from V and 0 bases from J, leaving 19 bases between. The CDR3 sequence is CASSVGQRSALRSGNTIYF. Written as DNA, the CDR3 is TGTGCCAGCAGCGTAGGGCAGAGGTCCGCCTTACGCTCTGGAAACACCATATATTTT.

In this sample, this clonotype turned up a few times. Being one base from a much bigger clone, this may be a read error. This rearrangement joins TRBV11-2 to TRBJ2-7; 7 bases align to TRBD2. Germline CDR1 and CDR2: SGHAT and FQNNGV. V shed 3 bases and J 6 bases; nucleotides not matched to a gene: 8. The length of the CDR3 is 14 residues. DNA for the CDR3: TGTGCCAGCAGCTTTGGGGGGGTTCCAGTCGAGCAGTACTTC. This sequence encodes CASSFGGVPVEQYF.

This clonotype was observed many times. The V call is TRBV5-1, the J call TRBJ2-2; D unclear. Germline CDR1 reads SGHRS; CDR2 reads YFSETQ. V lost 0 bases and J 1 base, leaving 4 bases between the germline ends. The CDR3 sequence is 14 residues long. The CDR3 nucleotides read TGCGCCAGCAGCTTGGACGGGAACACCGGGGAGCTGTTTTTT. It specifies CASSLDGNTGELFF.

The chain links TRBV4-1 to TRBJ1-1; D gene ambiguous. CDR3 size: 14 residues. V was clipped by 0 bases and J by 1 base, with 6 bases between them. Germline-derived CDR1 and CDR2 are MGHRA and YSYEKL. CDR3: CASSQEHANTEAFF. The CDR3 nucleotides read TGCGCCAGCAGCCAAGAACATGCGAACACTGAAGCTTTCTTT.

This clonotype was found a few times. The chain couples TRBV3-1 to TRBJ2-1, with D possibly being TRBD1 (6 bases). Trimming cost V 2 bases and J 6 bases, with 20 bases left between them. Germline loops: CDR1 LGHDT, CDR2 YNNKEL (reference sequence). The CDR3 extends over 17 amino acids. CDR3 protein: CASSQPAGLSRGNEQFF. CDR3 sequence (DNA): TGTGCCAGCAGCCAACCGGCCGGGCTCAGCAGGGGCAATGAGCAGTTCTTC.

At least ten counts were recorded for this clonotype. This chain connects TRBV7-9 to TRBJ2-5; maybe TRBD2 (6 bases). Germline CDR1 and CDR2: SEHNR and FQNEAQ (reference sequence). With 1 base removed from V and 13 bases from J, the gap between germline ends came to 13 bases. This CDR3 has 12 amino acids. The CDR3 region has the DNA TGTGCCAGCAGCTTAGGTTCCGGAGGGACGTACTTC. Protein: CASSLGSGGTYF.

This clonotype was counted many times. The CDR3 here is CASSDSRRPRNNEQFF. DNA for the CDR3: TGTGCCAGCAGCGATAGCCGAAGGCCTAGAAACAATGAGCAGTTCTTC. This rearrangement joins TRBV9 to TRBJ2-1; no clear D gene. Trimming took 3 bases from V and 5 from J, leaving 18 bases between them. Germline CDR1 SGDLS, CDR2 YYNGEE. CDR3 length: 16 amino acids.

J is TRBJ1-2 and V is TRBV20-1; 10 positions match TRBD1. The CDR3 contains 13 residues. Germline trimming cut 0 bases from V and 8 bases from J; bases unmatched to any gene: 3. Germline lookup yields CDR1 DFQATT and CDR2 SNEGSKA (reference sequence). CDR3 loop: CSARETGGEGYTF. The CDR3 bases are TGCAGTGCTAGAGAGACAGGGGGCGAGGGCTACACCTTC.

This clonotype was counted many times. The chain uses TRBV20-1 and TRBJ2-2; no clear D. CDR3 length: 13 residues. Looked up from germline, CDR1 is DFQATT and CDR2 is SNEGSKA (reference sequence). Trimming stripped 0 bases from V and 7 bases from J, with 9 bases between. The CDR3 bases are TGCAGTGCTAGAGATCTTGGAGTCGGGGAGCTGTTTTTT. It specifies CSARDLGVGELFF.

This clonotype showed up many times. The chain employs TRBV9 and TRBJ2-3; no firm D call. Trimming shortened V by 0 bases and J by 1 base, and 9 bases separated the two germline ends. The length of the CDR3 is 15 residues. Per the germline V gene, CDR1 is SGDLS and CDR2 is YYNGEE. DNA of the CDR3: TGTGCCAGCAGCGTAGACCAGGCTGGCACAGATACGCAGTATTTT. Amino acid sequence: CASSVDQAGTDTQYF.

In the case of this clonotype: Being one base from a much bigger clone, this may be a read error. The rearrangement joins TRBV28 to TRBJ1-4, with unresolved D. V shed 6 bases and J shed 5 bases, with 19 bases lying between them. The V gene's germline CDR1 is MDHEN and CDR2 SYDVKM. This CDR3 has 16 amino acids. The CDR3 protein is CASRPSRPAPNEKLFF. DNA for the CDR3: TGTGCCAGCAGACCATCCCGCCCGGCTCCAAATGAAAAACTGTTTTTT.